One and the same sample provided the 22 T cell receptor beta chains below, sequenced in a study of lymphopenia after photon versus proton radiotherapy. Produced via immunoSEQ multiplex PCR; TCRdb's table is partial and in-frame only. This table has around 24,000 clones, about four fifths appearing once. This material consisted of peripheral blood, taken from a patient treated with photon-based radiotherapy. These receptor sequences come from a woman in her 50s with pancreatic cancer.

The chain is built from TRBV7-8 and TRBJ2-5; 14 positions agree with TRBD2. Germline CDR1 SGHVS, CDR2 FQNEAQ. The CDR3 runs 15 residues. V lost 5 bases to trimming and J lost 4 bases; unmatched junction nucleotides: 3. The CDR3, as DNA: TGTGCCAGCAGCCCGACTAGCGGGAGGGGAGAGACCCAGTACTTC. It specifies CASSPTSGRGETQYF.

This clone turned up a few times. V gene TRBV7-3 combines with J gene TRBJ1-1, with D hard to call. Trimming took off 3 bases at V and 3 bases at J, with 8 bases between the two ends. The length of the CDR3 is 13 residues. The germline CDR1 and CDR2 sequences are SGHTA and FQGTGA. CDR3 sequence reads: CASSFEVDTEAFF. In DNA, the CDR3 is TGTGCCAGCAGCTTCGAGGTGGACACTGAAGCTTTCTTT.

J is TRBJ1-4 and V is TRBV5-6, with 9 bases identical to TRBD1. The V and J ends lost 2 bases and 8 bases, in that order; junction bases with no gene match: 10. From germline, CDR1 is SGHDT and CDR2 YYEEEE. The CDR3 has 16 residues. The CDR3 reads CASSLPLTGGTEKLFF. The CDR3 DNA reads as TGTGCCAGCAGCTTACCACTGACAGGGGGAACGGAAAAACTGTTTTTT.

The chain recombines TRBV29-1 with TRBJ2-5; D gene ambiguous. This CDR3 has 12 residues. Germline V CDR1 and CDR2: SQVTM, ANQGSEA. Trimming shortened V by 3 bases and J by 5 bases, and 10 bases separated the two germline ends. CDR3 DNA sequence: TGCAGCGTTGAGAAAATCCGGGAGACCCAGTACTTC. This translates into CSVEKIRETQYF.

CDR3 residues: CASRPANYGYTF. The CDR3 DNA is TGTGCCAGCAGACCAGCGAACTATGGCTACACCTTC. J is TRBJ1-2 and V is TRBV6-5; no definite D call. Trimming shortened V by 6 bases and J by 2 bases, and 7 bases separated the two germline ends. The CDR3 runs 12 residues. The germline CDR1 and CDR2 sequences are MNHEY and SVGAGI.

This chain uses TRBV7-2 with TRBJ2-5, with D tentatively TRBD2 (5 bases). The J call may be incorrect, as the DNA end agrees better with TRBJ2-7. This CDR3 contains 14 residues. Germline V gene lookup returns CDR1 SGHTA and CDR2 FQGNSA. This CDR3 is CASSFSESTYEQYF. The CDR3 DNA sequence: TGTGCCAGCAGCTTTAGCGAGTCTACCTACGAGCAGTACTTC.

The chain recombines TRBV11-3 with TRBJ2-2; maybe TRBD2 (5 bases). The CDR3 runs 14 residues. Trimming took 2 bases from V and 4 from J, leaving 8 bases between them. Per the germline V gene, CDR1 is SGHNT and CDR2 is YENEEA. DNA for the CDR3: TGTGCCAGCAGCTTAACTAGAGGCACCGGGGAGCTGTTTTTT. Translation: CASSLTRGTGELFF. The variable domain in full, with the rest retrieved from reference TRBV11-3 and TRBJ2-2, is EAGVVQSPRYKIIEKKQPVAFWCNPISGHNTLYWYLQNLGQGPELLIRYENEEAVDDSQLPKDRFSAERLKGVDSTLKIQPAELGDSAVYLCASSLTRGTGELFFGEGSRLTVL.

The CDR3 here is CASSFGLAYEQYF. As DNA, the CDR3 is TGTGCCAGCAGCTTCGGACTAGCCTACGAGCAGTACTTC. The J gene is TRBJ2-7, the V gene TRBV7-2; 7 nucleotides align to TRBD2. The CDR3 is 13 residues long. The V segment lost 3 bases and the J segment 2 bases; nucleotides outside the gene matches: 1. CDR1 SGHTA and CDR2 FQGNSA come from the germline V gene. The full variable domain, rest sourced from reference TRBV7-2 and TRBJ2-7, is GAGVSQSPSNKVTEKGKDVELRCDPISGHTALYWYRQSLGQGLEFLIYFQGNSAPDKSGLPSDRFSAERTGGSVSTLTIQRTQQEDSAVYLCASSFGLAYEQYFGPGTRLTVT.

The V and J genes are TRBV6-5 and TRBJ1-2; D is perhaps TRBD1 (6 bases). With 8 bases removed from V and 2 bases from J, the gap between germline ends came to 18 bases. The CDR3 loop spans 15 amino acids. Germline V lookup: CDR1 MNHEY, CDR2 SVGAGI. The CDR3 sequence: CASSRGEVGNYGYTF. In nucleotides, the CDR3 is TGTGCCAGCTCAAGGGGGGAGGTAGGGAACTATGGCTACACCTTC.

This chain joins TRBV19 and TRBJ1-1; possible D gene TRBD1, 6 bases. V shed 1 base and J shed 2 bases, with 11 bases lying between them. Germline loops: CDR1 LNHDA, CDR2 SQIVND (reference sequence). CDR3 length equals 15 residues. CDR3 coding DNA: TGTGCCAGTAGTATAGCCCCGGGGGCTAACACTGAAGCTTTCTTT. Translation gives CASSIAPGANTEAFF.

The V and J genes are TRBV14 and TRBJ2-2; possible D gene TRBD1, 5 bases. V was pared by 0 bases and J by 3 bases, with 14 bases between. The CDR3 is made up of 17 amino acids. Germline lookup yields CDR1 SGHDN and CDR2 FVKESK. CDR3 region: CASSQEKGVRDTGELFF. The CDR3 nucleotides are TGTGCCAGCAGCCAAGAGAAAGGGGTCCGAGACACCGGGGAGCTGTTTTTT.

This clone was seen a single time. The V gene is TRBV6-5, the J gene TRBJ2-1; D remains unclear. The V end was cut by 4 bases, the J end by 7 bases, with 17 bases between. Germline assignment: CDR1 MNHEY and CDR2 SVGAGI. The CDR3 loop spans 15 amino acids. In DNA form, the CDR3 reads TGTGCCAGCAGTTCACCAGGCCGACGAACGAATGAGCAGTTCTTC. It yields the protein CASSSPGRRTNEQFF.

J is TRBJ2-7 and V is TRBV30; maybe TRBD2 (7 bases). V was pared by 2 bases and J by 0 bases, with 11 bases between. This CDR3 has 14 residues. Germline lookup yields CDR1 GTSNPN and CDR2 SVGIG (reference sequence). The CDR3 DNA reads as TGTGCCTGGAGTCGAGGGGGGGTCTCCTACGAGCAGTACTTC. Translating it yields CAWSRGGVSYEQYF.

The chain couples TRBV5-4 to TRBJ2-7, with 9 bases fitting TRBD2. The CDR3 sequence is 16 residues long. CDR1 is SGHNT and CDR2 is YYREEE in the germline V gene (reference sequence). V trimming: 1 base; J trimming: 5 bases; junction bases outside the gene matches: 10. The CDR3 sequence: CASSLIKAGGLDEQYF. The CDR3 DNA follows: TGTGCCAGCAGCTTGATCAAGGCGGGAGGGCTCGACGAGCAGTACTTC.

The CDR3: CASSPGTLGIQPQHF. The CDR3 coding sequence is TGTGCCAGCAGCCCCGGGACACTCGGGATTCAGCCCCAGCATTTT. The V and J genes are TRBV7-2 and TRBJ1-5, with a weak D call TRBD1 (6 bases). CDR1 and CDR2 (germline): SGHTA, FQGNSA. V was pared by 5 bases and J by 6 bases, with 17 bases between. This CDR3 comprises 15 residues.

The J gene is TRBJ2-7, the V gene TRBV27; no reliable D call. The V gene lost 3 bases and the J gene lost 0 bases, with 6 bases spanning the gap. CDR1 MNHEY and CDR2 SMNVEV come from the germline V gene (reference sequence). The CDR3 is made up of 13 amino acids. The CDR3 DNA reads TGTGCCAGCAGTTTCTCCGTCTCCTACGAGCAGTACTTC. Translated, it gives CASSFSVSYEQYF.

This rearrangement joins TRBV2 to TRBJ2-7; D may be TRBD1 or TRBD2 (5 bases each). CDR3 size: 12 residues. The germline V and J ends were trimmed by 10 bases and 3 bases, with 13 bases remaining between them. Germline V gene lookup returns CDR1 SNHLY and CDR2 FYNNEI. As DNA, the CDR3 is TGTGCCACCGGGACCTACCACTACGAGCAGTACTTC. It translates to CATGTYHYEQYF.

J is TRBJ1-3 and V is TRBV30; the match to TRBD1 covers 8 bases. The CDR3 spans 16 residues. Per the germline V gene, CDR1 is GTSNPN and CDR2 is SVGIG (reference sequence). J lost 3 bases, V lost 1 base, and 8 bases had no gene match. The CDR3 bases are TGTGCCTGGAGTGCCTCCGACAGGGGTCATGGAAACACCATATATTTT. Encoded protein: CAWSASDRGHGNTIYF.

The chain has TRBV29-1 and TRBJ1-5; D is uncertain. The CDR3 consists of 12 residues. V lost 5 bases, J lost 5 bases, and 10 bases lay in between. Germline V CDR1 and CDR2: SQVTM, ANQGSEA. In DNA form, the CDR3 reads TGCAGCGTTCGCGAGCTCGATCAGCCCCAGCATTTT. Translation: CSVRELDQPQHF. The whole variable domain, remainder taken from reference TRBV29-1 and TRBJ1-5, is SAVISQKPSRDICQRGTSLTIQCQVDSQVTMMFWYRQQPGQSLTLIATANQGSEATYESGFVIDKFPISRPNLTFSTLTVSNMSPEDSSIYLCSVRELDQPQHFGDGTRLSIL.

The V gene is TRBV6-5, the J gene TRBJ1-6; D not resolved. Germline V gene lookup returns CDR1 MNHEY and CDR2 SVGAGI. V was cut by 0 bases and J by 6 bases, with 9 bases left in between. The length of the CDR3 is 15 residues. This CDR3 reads CASSYSTGVNSPLHF. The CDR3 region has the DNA TGTGCCAGCAGTTACTCGACCGGGGTTAATTCACCCCTCCACTTT.

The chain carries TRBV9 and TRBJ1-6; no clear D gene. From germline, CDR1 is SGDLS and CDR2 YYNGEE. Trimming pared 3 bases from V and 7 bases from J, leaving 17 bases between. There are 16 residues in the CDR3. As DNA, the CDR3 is TGTGCCAGCAGCGCAGGAGGAAGCGGGAGAAATTCACCCCTCCACTTT. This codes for CASSAGGSGRNSPLHF.

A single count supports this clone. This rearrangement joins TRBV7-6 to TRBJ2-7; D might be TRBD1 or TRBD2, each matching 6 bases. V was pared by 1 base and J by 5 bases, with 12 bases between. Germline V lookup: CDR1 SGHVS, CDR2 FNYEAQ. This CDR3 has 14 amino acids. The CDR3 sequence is CASSLGGGGDEQYF. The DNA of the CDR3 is TGTGCCAGCAGCTTAGGAGGAGGGGGTGACGAGCAGTACTTC.